Following are 24 T cell receptor beta chains from one sample sequenced in a study of beta chain features in type 1 diabetes. General observations from the study: In every one of the four CD4+ subsets, TCRB CDR3s were moderately but significantly shorter in Type 1 diabetes patients.

These receptors have no known antigen. The authors reverse transcribed all of the isolated RNA, so sequencing captured expressed TCRB transcripts. TCRdb's copy holds only in-frame clones and misses some; the assay was immunoSEQ multiplex PCR. The table lists about 27,000 clones, approximately 55% of them singletons. The material sequenced was Tregs from blood. The receptors stem from a young woman with type 1 diabetes.

The J gene is TRBJ1-1, the V gene TRBV10-3; TRBD1 matches 7 bases. The V and J ends lost 3 bases and 3 bases, in that order; junction bases with no gene match: 7. The CDR3 runs to 15 residues. The germline V gene has CDR1 ENHRY and CDR2 SYGVKD. The CDR3: CAISDFKQGDTEAFF. CDR3 nucleotide sequence: TGTGCCATCAGTGATTTTAAGCAGGGGGACACTGAAGCTTTCTTT.

V and J are TRBV2 and TRBJ2-2; TRBD2 is a possible D gene (7 bases). V was pared by 7 bases and J by 2 bases, with 23 bases between. This CDR3 spans 18 amino acids. CDR1 SNHLY and CDR2 FYNNEI come from the germline V gene. CDR3 DNA sequence: TGTGCCAGCAACACCCGCCGGGGGCTAGCGGACAACACCGGGGAGCTGTTTTTT. Protein: CASNTRRGLADNTGELFF.

V usage is TRBV6-5 and J usage is TRBJ2-5, with D perhaps matching TRBD1 (6 bases). Germline V lookup: CDR1 MNHEY, CDR2 SVGAGI. V was clipped by 5 bases and J by 2 bases, with 12 bases between them. The CDR3 has 14 residues. The CDR3 bases are TGTGCCAGCAGTGTAGGGGGTTATCAAGAGACCCAGTACTTC. Its translation: CASSVGGYQETQYF.

The rearrangement uses TRBV14 and TRBJ2-1, with no clear D. V shed 1 base and J shed 5 bases, with 9 bases lying between them. The CDR3 has 14 residues. The V gene's germline CDR1 is SGHDN and CDR2 FVKESK. CDR3 amino acids: CASSQGSWNNEQFF. CDR3 sequence (DNA): TGTGCCAGCAGCCAAGGGAGCTGGAACAATGAGCAGTTCTTC.

This chain joins TRBV18 and TRBJ2-2, with a tentative D call TRBD1 (6 bases). Trimming shortened V by 6 bases and J by 6 bases, and 11 bases separated the two germline ends. CDR1 KGHSH and CDR2 LQKENI come from the germline V gene. The CDR3 has 13 residues. This CDR3 is CASSEQGAGELFF. CDR3 coding DNA: TGTGCCAGCTCTGAACAGGGTGCCGGGGAGCTGTTTTTT.

CDR3 sequence (DNA): TGTGCCAGCAGTTTGTATCCGAGCGACACCGGGGAGCTGTTTTTT. This gives the protein CASSLYPSDTGELFF. The rearrangement uses TRBV5-5 and TRBJ2-2; no clear D. This CDR3 is built from 15 residues. V was pared by 5 bases and J by 3 bases, with 14 bases between. Per germline, CDR1 SGHKS and CDR2 YYEKEE (reference sequence). Based on the CDR3 plus reference TRBV5-5 and TRBJ2-2, the full variable domain is DAGVTQSPTHLIKTRGQQVTLRCSPISGHKSVSWYQQVLGQGPQFIFQYYEKEERGRGNFPDRFSARQFPNYSSELNVNALLLGDSALYLCASSLYPSDTGELFFGEGSRLTVL.

This clone was seen once. The rearrangement links TRBV7-8 to TRBJ2-3, with a possible D match to TRBD2 (5 bases). This CDR3 region has 15 residues. The germline V and J ends were trimmed by 4 bases and 2 bases, with 13 bases remaining between them. Germline V gene lookup returns CDR1 SGHVS and CDR2 FQNEAQ. The CDR3 DNA follows: TGTGCCAGCAGCTCAGGACCGGGAAACACAGATACGCAGTATTTT. Its protein product is CASSSGPGNTDTQYF.

This clone was counted only a few times. Other nucleotide sequences in the sample specify the same CDR3. This chain joins TRBV6-1 and TRBJ2-3; TRBD2 matches 9 bases. The V gene's germline CDR1 is MNHNS and CDR2 SASEGT. V gave up 4 bases and J gave up 2 bases; unmatched junction bases: 4. The CDR3 is 15 amino acids. The CDR3, as DNA: TGTGCCAGCAGTGTACGACTAGCGGACACAGATACGCAGTATTTT. Residues: CASSVRLADTDTQYF.

The rearrangement joins TRBV7-8 to TRBJ1-5, with 7 positions matching TRBD1. The V gene end was trimmed by 4 bases and the J gene end by 4 bases; junction bases not matched to a gene: 7. The CDR3 totals 15 residues. The V gene's germline CDR1 is SGHVS and CDR2 FQNEAQ. CDR3 loop: CASSSSGTENQPQHF. In DNA form, the CDR3 reads TGTGCCAGCAGCTCGTCCGGGACAGAGAATCAGCCCCAGCATTTT.

This clone was counted a few times. The J gene is TRBJ2-7, the V gene TRBV7-9, with TRBD1 matching 8 bases. CDR1 SEHNR and CDR2 FQNEAQ come from the germline V gene (reference sequence). The V gene end was trimmed by 0 bases and the J gene end by 3 bases; junction bases not matched to a gene: 4. The length of the CDR3 is 15 residues. The CDR3 sequence is CASSLARTGNYEQYV. CDR3 coding DNA: TGTGCCAGCAGCTTAGCGAGGACAGGGAACTACGAGCAGTACGTC.

The chain couples TRBV29-1 to TRBJ1-1; 7 bases align to TRBD1. CDR1 is SQVTM and CDR2 is ANQGSEA in the germline V gene. Trimming cost V 7 bases and J 3 bases; bases outside gene matches: 11. CDR3 length: 14 residues. The CDR3 reads CSAAPQGFDTEAFF. The CDR3 nucleotides are TGCAGCGCCGCGCCACAGGGGTTTGACACTGAAGCTTTCTTT.

This clone was detected only a few times. The chain couples TRBV10-3 to TRBJ2-2, with 7 bases that match TRBD1. The germline V gene encodes CDR1 ENHRY and CDR2 SYGVKD. This CDR3 has 15 residues. V lost 4 bases, J lost 6 bases, and 8 bases stayed unmatched. The CDR3 DNA is TGTGCCATCAGTGCGGTTATCGGACAGGCCGGGGAGCTGTTTTTT. Its protein is CAISAVIGQAGELFF.

This clone was seen only a few times. The chain recombines TRBV18 with TRBJ2-2; D perhaps matches TRBD1 (6 bases). Trimming cost V 3 bases and J 4 bases, with 9 bases left between them. Per the germline V gene, CDR1 is KGHSH and CDR2 is LQKENI. The CDR3 consists of 14 residues. The CDR3 coding sequence is TGTGCCAGCTCACCCGGACAGCCCACCGGGGAGCTGTTTTTT. Amino acids: CASSPGQPTGELFF.

This chain links TRBV7-6 with TRBJ2-5; 11 bases align to TRBD2. The CDR3 has 16 amino acids. With 5 bases clipped from V and 7 bases from J, the junction kept 12 bases outside the gene matches. Germline assignment: CDR1 SGHVS and CDR2 FNYEAQ. Here the CDR3 DNA reads TGTGCCAGCAGCGGCACTAGCGGGAGAGGGTTGGGGACCCAGTACTTC. As protein: CASSGTSGRGLGTQYF.

The chain uses TRBV5-1 and TRBJ1-2; 8 positions match TRBD1. V was pared by 2 bases and J by 10 bases, with 10 bases of the junction left unmatched. In germline, CDR1 is SGHRS, CDR2 YFSETQ. This CDR3 region has 14 residues. Here the CDR3 DNA reads TGCGCCAGCAGCTTAGGACAGGGAACTGCAATCTACACCTTC. It specifies CASSLGQGTAIYTF.

The rearrangement joins TRBV5-1 to TRBJ2-2; no firm D call. CDR3 length equals 13 residues. Germline V gives CDR1 SGHRS, CDR2 YFSETQ. Trimming pared 6 bases from V and 0 bases from J, leaving 6 bases between. The DNA of the CDR3 is TGCGCCAGCAAGCTTGCGAACACCGGGGAGCTGTTTTTT. Translated, it gives CASKLANTGELFF.

The V gene is TRBV27, the J gene TRBJ2-2, with 8 nucleotides matching TRBD1. V lost 5 bases to trimming and J lost 5 bases; unmatched junction nucleotides: 10. The CDR3 has 16 amino acids. CDR1 is MNHEY, CDR2 SMNVEV, per germline (reference sequence). In DNA, the CDR3 is TGTGCCAGCAGTCTGTCCGGGACAGGACGAACCGGGGAGCTGTTTTTT. It yields the protein CASSLSGTGRTGELFF.

There are a few counts of this clone. This chain uses TRBV7-3 with TRBJ2-2; no clear D gene. Trimming shortened V by 5 bases and J by 3 bases, and 10 bases separated the two germline ends. This CDR3 spans 14 amino acids. CDR1 and CDR2 from the germline V gene are SGHTA and FQGTGA. CDR3 loop: CASSARLHTGELFF. CDR3 sequence (DNA): TGTGCCAGCAGCGCCCGACTGCACACCGGGGAGCTGTTTTTT.

This clone has only a few counts. J is TRBJ1-4 and V is TRBV19; no reliable D call. In germline, CDR1 is LNHDA, CDR2 SQIVND (reference sequence). The CDR3 spans 12 residues. Trimming shortened V by 5 bases and J by 3 bases, and 4 bases separated the two germline ends. The CDR3 DNA reads TGTGCCAGTAGTTCAGCTAATGAAAAACTGTTTTTT. It yields the protein CASSSANEKLFF.

The rearrangement links TRBV4-3 to TRBJ2-1, with D perhaps matching TRBD1 (6 bases). CDR3 length equals 14 residues. Germline V gene lookup returns CDR1 LGHNA and CDR2 YSLEER. Trimming shortened V by 6 bases and J by 7 bases, and 16 bases separated the two germline ends. As DNA, the CDR3 is TGCGCCAGCAGTCGCTTGGGCGACAGGAATGAGCAGTTCTTC. Amino acids: CASSRLGDRNEQFF.

The chain carries TRBV11-3 and TRBJ2-5; 7 positions agree with TRBD2. The CDR3 covers 15 residues. Germline V CDR1 and CDR2: SGHNT, YENEEA. J gave up 1 base and V 5 bases, and 7 bases lay outside the gene matches. CDR3 DNA sequence: TGTGCCAGCAGCCGAAAAAGCGGGACCCAAGAGACCCAGTACTTC. Protein sequence: CASSRKSGTQETQYF.

V is TRBV7-2 and J is TRBJ2-1; 8 bases match TRBD1. The J segment lost 8 bases and the V segment lost 6 bases, leaving 6 bases of the junction unmatched. Germline CDR1 and CDR2: SGHTA and FQGNSA. The CDR3 runs 13 residues. The chain's CDR3 is CASSWTGSYEQFF. The CDR3 DNA reads TGTGCCAGCAGTTGGACAGGGTCATATGAGCAGTTCTTC.

This rearrangement joins TRBV29-1 to TRBJ1-5; possibly TRBD1 for D (5 bases). CDR1 is SQVTM, CDR2 ANQGSEA, per germline. This CDR3 spans 13 amino acids. V lost 1 base, J lost 6 bases, and 10 bases lay in between. The CDR3 bases are TGCAGCGTTGAAGCCGGGGGGGGTCAGCCCCAGCATTTT. Its protein is CSVEAGGGQPQHF.

The chain has TRBV7-9 and TRBJ2-7; 7 bases map to TRBD1. With V trimmed by 4 bases and J by 5 bases, 5 bases remained unmatched. This CDR3 spans 13 amino acids. Germline loops: CDR1 SEHNR, CDR2 FQNEAQ (reference sequence). The CDR3 bases are TGTGCCAGCAGCTCCCGACAGGGCGACGAGCAGTACTTC. Protein sequence: CASSSRQGDEQYF.